This entry features one T cell receptor beta chain sequence. Only one count was recorded for this clone. It has no known antigen specificity. The record has no base qualities; no much larger clone is one base away. The data originate from a study of cytomegalovirus exposure and HLA in healthy donors (dated by TCRdb to 2017 to 2019). At the level of the whole study: In an earlier analysis of fewer than 750 of the donors, 250 to 350 Gb of sequence data and 95 million to 130 million unique TCR beta sequences from about 190 million T cells were reported. The number of donors typed differed by locus, with about 629-630 for A, B, C, DRB1 and DQB1, around 520 for DQA1, some 570 for DPA1, and 472 for DPB1. The study was designed to test whether signatures of past pathogen exposure could be identified by cataloging public T cell receptors. High-throughput TCR immunosequencing, statistical association of individual TCRs with disease status, and machine learning were combined to predict cytomegalovirus infection status. An earlier analysis of approximately 630 of the donors applied high-throughput TCR beta sequencing to assess whether each TCR beta V gene segment acted as functional or pseudogenic. A later genetic analysis used genome-wide SNP genotypes for about 60% of the 666 donors, treating that subset as a discovery cohort. Donor age, sex, ethnicity and CMV serostatus were compiled alongside the repertoire data. Approximately 300 gigabases of sequencing data and 78 million or so unique TCR sequences were included in an early release covering several hundred HLA-typed donors. Every discovery cohort repertoire had been produced on one sequencing platform. On average, about 200,000 unique TCR beta nucleotide sequences were sequenced per donor among 350 to 400 genotyped donors of the cohort, with roughly 18% of those sequences being non-productive. A later analysis re-analyzed previously published TCR beta repertoires from 650 to 800 donors and added high-resolution HLA genotyping to study TCR occurrence patterns. The study used immunosequencing to profile the T cell repertoires of approximately 650 subjects and linked those repertoires to cytomegalovirus serostatus. Because of strong linkage in the cohort, roughly five DR-DQ haplotypes were treated as single units for association and clustering. Rather than using new phenotypic data, the later analysis identified candidate immune exposures from TCR beta sequences and from how often those sequences occurred across donors. HLA typing included class I and class II loci at four-digit resolution. A separate validation cohort of roughly 110 different subjects was used in addition to the 666-subject first cohort. The genetic ancestry cluster associated with self-reported Caucasian donors included 81% of the roughly 380 genotyped donors.

Receptor amplification or capture employed the immunoSEQ multiplex PCR assay. For the multiplex PCR, a mixture combining 60 forward primers for TCR Vbeta segments and 13 reverse primers for TCR Jbeta segments was used. The CDR3 region of rearranged TCR beta genes was amplified from genomic DNA with a multiplex PCR assay. Amplified TCR beta libraries were sequenced as 87-base-pair reads on the Illumina HiSeq System. As for the authors' bioinformatics: Across the 666 repertoires, a later analysis counted 75 million to 90 million unique TCR beta chains, about 10 million of which were shared by at least two donors. A nearest-neighbor algorithm error-corrected the raw reads and collapsed the reads into unique sequences, merging closely related sequences to remove PCR and sequencing errors. V, D and J gene segments were assigned by aligning CDR3 sequences to IMGT reference sequences. For a sequence to be retained, a match of at least six nucleotides was required to both a V gene segment and a J gene segment. A rearrangement was called productive if the CDR3 had no stop codons and remained in frame with V and J, and every other rearrangement was called non-productive. Following IMGT convention, CDR3 was defined as the stretch from the second conserved V-encoded cysteine to the conserved J-encoded phenylalanine. The earlier analysis of more than 450 of the donors excluded sequences that lacked an unambiguous match to a single V gene segment. An earlier analysis of around 600 of the donors classified V segments as functional when productive rearrangements were above 56.7% and as segregating when the standard deviation between donors was above 5%. A statistical classification framework was built to diagnose cytomegalovirus status from the catalog of TCR beta chain sequences. In a later analysis, V and J genes were assigned by comparing TCR nucleotide sequences against IMGT/GENE-DB human TR gene sequences. Using the TCRdist pipeline, a later analysis assigned CDR3 sequences along with most-parsimonious VDJ recombination scenarios. In a later analysis, each TCR beta chain was defined by its CDR3 amino acid sequence together with its V-gene family, and reads lacking a unique V-gene family were excluded. A later analysis removed 592 highly shared, low-generation-probability nucleotide sequences to deal with suspected cross-contamination and a sequencing artifact. For each public chain, a later analysis derived a clonal expansion index from normalized ranks of inferred template counts within each repertoire. Generation probabilities in a later analysis came from a VDJ recombination model fitted to out-of-frame rearrangements, and those results were checked against IGoR. In a later analysis, TCR-TCR, TCR-HLA and TCR-CMV co-occurrence was scored with hypergeometric tests, and a repertoire-size bias correction was applied to TCR pairs. To estimate false discovery rates, a later analysis permuted the HLA or CMV assignments 20 times. In a later analysis, co-occurring TCRs were grouped using DBSCAN, and TCRdist sequence similarity was added for clustering within HLA-allele-positive subsets. Repertoires with fewer than 30,000 or more than 120,000 public chains, plus five repertoires with anomalous nucleotide sharing, were excluded from co-occurrence clustering. TCRdb took over this immuneACCESS table, retaining in-frame rearrangements with V and J assigned. Such tables are incomplete; in checked studies, under half of the missing clones stem from an unresolved V gene, and the remainder is unexplained. V and J calls plus clone size are reproduced from that table; the DNA served to infer D and trimming. The sample table contains 140,000 or so clones; only one count was recorded for 65% to 80% of them. The ten largest clones capture 1.5% to 2% of the sample.

The cohort was made up of roughly 670 healthy bone marrow donors. At the time of sampling, all cohort members were nominally healthy, though unrecorded immune exposures were likely present. The donor was CMV seronegative and belonged to the group of 350 or so seronegative cohort members. Each donor provided a peripheral blood sample, and peripheral blood mononuclear cells were used for TCR beta sequencing. Genomic DNA extraction from the blood cell samples was performed with the Qiagen DNeasy Blood Extraction Kit. What the authors observed across the whole study: According to a later analysis, most CMV-associated TCR beta chains appeared to be HLA-restricted, and the HLA associations seemed to be driven largely by CMV exposure. The study listed 164 TCR beta chains as associated with cytomegalovirus. A later analysis found that HLA-associated TCR beta chains were more clonally expanded and had lower generation probabilities than equally common non-associated chains. In vitro tests confirmed that a few of the cytomegalovirus-associated TCR beta chains recognize cytomegalovirus antigens. Specific HLA alleles were associated with 15,000 to 20,000 TCR beta sequences at a false discovery rate of 0.05 in a later analysis. Roughly uniform sequencing depth across donors was assumed in presence/absence analyses, although this assumption may not hold. A further reported finding was that TCR beta sequences accurately predicted the HLA-A and HLA-B alleles for most subjects in the first cohort. A cluster of highly shared sequence variants was judged likely to be a technical artifact of the sequencing pipeline. V-gene and J-gene trimming of TCR beta chains was associated with a missense DCLRE1C variant in a later genetic analysis, and the association was replicated in an independent cohort. Some IMGT-functional V segments, including TRBV6-2 and TRBV6-3, could not be distinguished by the 87-base-pair reads and were therefore excluded. Immune exposure information for the cohort was limited to CMV serostatus. In this cohort, only TCR beta chains were sequenced, and detectable features were limited by the absence of alpha or paired-chain data. Correlated functional status among segregating V segments might reflect linkage disequilibrium, but an unknown experimental factor could not be ruled out. A later genetic analysis reported fewer N-insertions in productive TCRs among donors in an Asian-associated ancestry cluster than the roughly 620-donor mean. The authors suggested that the approach could potentially be extended to other disease states and immunological phenotypes. A later analysis found that TCR association rates varied across HLA loci, with DRB1 alleles showing the most associated TCRs and HLA-C alleles the fewest. The classifier was reported to diagnose cytomegalovirus status with high specificity and sensitivity in both the original and validation cohorts. According to a later analysis, parvovirus B19, influenza, CMV and Epstein-Barr virus appeared linked to several top co-occurrence clusters. Assigning TCR associations to individual alleles was difficult when HLA alleles, especially DR and DQ, strongly co-occurred. Because counts were too low, about 17 rarely observed V segments, including chromosome 9 orphons, were excluded from the earlier analysis of around 640 of the donors. While some public TCRs were present in many individuals, most TCR sequences turned up only very rarely across donors. HLA typing was unavailable for some donors at each locus, so association tests used only the typed subset. In an earlier analysis of over 550 of the donors, most TCR beta V segments were observed in productive rearrangements about 87% or about 30% of the time, broadly matching IMGT annotations.

V drops 4 bases and J drops 2 bases, leaving 12 bases in between. CDR1 SGHNT and CDR2 YYREEE are derived from the germline V gene (reference sequence). The CDR3 starts with the cysteine, ends with the phenylalanine, and has 15 residues. Only the CDR3 portion is preserved as DNA: 45 bases, with reading frame beginning at the first base. This TCR was recovered from a woman between 35 and 50 years old in good health and CMV-seronegative. Sequenced: PBMCs. The chain is made from TRBV5-4 and TRBJ2-2; the D gene is perhaps TRBD2, on 5 matching bases. The CDR3 has the sequence CASSLKAENTGELFF. The DNA sequence is as follows: TGTGCCAGCAGCCTCAAAGCGGAAAACACCGGGGAGCTGTTTTTT.